This T cell receptor beta chain originates from a study of T cells expressing NK-cell markers. Germline assignment: CDR1 LGHNA and CDR2 YSLEER. This CDR3 has 15 amino acids. TCRdb reprocessed the 5' RACE reads; each CDR3 protein has one entry and no DNA is given. The sample table includes 130,000 to 150,000 distinct CDR3 sequences. The source of this sequence is a young man in good health. The chain combines TRBV4-3 with TRBJ2-3. Sequencing was carried out using blood T cells: a sorted CD56 or NKG2C T cell subset, CD4+ or CD8+ T cells, or bulk PBMC T cells (not recorded which). CDR3 sequence reads: CASSQVAVSADTQYF.